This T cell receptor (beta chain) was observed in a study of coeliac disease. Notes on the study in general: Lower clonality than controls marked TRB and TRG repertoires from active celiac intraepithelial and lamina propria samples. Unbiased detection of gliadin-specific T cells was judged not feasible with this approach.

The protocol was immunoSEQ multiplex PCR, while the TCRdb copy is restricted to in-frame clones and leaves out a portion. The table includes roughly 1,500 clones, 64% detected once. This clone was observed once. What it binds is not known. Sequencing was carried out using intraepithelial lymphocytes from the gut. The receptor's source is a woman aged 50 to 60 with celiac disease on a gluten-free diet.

For the CDR3, the DNA is TGTGCCAGCACACACCGGGACAGGGGGAATCAGCCCCAGCATTTT. Amino acid sequence: CASTHRDRGNQPQHF. The chain recombines TRBV2 with TRBJ1-5; 11 bases map to TRBD1. The CDR3 runs to 15 residues. V was pared by 7 bases and J by 4 bases, with 6 bases of the junction left unmatched. Germline-derived CDR1 and CDR2 are SNHLY and FYNNEI.